This record looks at one T cell receptor beta chain sequence and its context. Its antigen is still unknown. This entry is derived from a study of CD8+ T cells in alopecia areata. The overall study: Severity scoring for treated patients was based on the percentage of affected scalp area. Study findings and constraints: Sequences from scalp samples also cover resident alphabeta T cells of normal skin. Compared with normal scalp, lesional scalp had higher clonality and more expanded CD8+ clones.

Treatment defined: oral pan-JAK inhibitor, 5-10 mg twice daily. As the sequencing template, cDNA was produced by extracting RNA and reverse transcribing it. TCRdb's table, derived via immunoSEQ multiplex PCR, lists solely in-frame clones and lacks some. The table records hundreds of thousands of clones, 60% of them present only once. The TCR sequence derives from a human donor with alopecia areata. The sample here was CD4+ T cells sorted from blood, taken around week 54, from a patient treated with tofacitinib.

The CDR3 region has the DNA TGTGCCAGCAGTGCCGACAGGGGAAGTCAGCCCCAGCATTTT. It encodes CASSADRGSQPQHF. The chain uses TRBV2 and TRBJ1-5; TRBD1 agrees at 8 bases. There are 14 residues in the CDR3. J lost 6 bases, V lost 4 bases, and 5 bases had no gene match. Germline assignment: CDR1 SNHLY and CDR2 FYNNEI.